These T cell receptor beta chains were read from a single sample in a study of blood T cell repertoires in COVID-19. Sequencing was performed with immunoSEQ multiplex PCR; in TCRdb, only in-frame clones are kept and a portion is missing. The sample records approximately 210,000 clones, 88% being singletons. Material for sequencing was peripheral blood. Receptor source: a man aged 65 to 79 with acute or convalescent COVID-19. CDR3s include the opening cysteine and the closing phenylalanine or tryptophan. A D gene is named only where the DNA matches it firmly. The size entry is marked missing in some rows and otherwise reads once, few, many or a size class.

D	length	V	J	size	DNA	CDR3
NA	14	TRBV6-2/TRBV6-3	TRBJ2-7	NA	TGTGCCAGCAGTTCTCCGGTAGAAGTTTACGAGCAGTACTTC	CASSSPVEVYEQYF
TRBD1	16	TRBV7-9	TRBJ2-7	NA	TGTGCCAGCAGCTTAGCCACCGGGACAGGGAGGCACGAGCAGTACTTC	CASSLATGTGRHEQYF
NA	13	TRBV19	TRBJ1-5	NA	TGTGCCAGTAGTGTCGGGGAAAGACAGCCCCAGCATTTT	CASSVGERQPQHF
NA	11	TRBV21-1	TRBJ2-7	once	TGTGCCAGCAGCAAATACAACGAGCAGTACTTC	CASSKYNEQYF
NA	17	TRBV5-5	TRBJ1-1	NA	TGTGCCAGCAGCTTGAGCCTGGGAGGGCCCACGAACACTGAAGCTTTCTTT	CASSLSLGGPTNTEAFF
NA	13	TRBV19	TRBJ1-1	NA	TGTGCCAGTAAGCAGGGGATTAACACTGAAGCTTTCTTT	CASKQGINTEAFF
TRBD2	17	TRBV3-1/TRBV3-2	TRBJ2-3	NA	TGTGCCAGCAGCCAATCTCCTGTTAGCGGGAGGGCAGATACGCAGTATTTT	CASSQSPVSGRADTQYF
NA	17	TRBV12-2	TRBJ2-1	NA	TGTGCAAGTCGCTTAGTACTAGCGGGATTCTCCTACAATGAGCAGTTCTTC	CASRLVLAGFSYNEQFF
NA	13	TRBV10-3	TRBJ1-5	few	TGTGCCATCAGCCAACCAGGGGTCCAGCCCCAGCATTTT	CAISQPGVQPQHF
TRBD2	18	TRBV5-1	TRBJ2-1	NA	TGCGCCAGCAGCTCGGGACTAGCGGGAGGGCGAGTCGTAAATGAGCAGTTCTTC	CASSSGLAGGRVVNEQFF
TRBD1	15	TRBV7-2	TRBJ1-2	NA	TGTGCCAGCAGCCCCGGACAGGGGTTTTCATATGGCTACACCTTC	CASSPGQGFSYGYTF
NA	16	TRBV19	TRBJ1-5	NA	TGTGCCAGTAGTCACCGCGGGGGGGCGGGTAATCAGCCCCAGCATTTT	CASSHRGGAGNQPQHF
NA	15	TRBV18	TRBJ1-6	once	TGTGCCAGCTCAGAACGACAGCCCTATAATTCACCCCTCCACTTT	CASSERQPYNSPLHF
TRBD2	16	TRBV5-1	TRBJ2-2	NA	TGCGCCAGCAGCCCAGGGACTAGCGGGAGAACCGGGGAGCTGTTTTTT	CASSPGTSGRTGELFF
TRBD1	13	TRBV2	TRBJ1-1	NA	TGTGCCAGCATTCCGACAGGGGGCCCTGAAGCTTTCTTT	CASIPTGGPEAFF
TRBD1	17	TRBV19	TRBJ1-5	NA	TGTGCCAGTAGTATGGGGACAGGGGGCCGTATCAATCAGCCCCAGCATTTT	CASSMGTGGRINQPQHF
NA	15	TRBV5-5	TRBJ2-5	NA	TGTGCCAGCAGCCCCGGGGACTGGGAACAAGAGACCCAGTACTTC	CASSPGDWEQETQYF
TRBD1	15	TRBV19	TRBJ1-5	NA	TGTGCCAGTGGGGACAGGGCGGGAGGCAATCAGCCCCAGCATTTT	CASGDRAGGNQPQHF
NA	15	TRBV9	TRBJ1-3	NA	TGTGCCAGCAGCGTAGGGACATCCTCGACAAACACCATATATTTT	CASSVGTSSTNTIYF
NA	14	TRBV28	TRBJ2-5	NA	TGTGCCAGCAGTAGTAGCTCCCTTAGCGAGACCCAGTACTTC	CASSSSSLSETQYF
NA	15	TRBV3-1/TRBV3-2	TRBJ1-1	NA	TGTGCCAGCAGCCACCGCTCCCAGGTGAACACTGAAGCTTTCTTT	CASSHRSQVNTEAFF
NA	14	TRBV7-2	TRBJ2-7	NA	TGTGCCAGCACCCCTCAGACTAGCTCCTACGAGCAGTACTTC	CASTPQTSSYEQYF
TRBD2	19	TRBV15	TRBJ2-1	NA	TGTGCCACCAGCAGAACAAGACTAGCGGAGGCCCTCTCCTACAATGAGCAGTTCTTC	CATSRTRLAEALSYNEQFF
NA	13	TRBV24-1	TRBJ2-3	NA	TGTGCCACCAGTGACTGGGACACCAATACGCAGTATTTT	CATSDWDTNTQYF
TRBD1	15	TRBV19	TRBJ1-3	NA	TGTGCCAGTATTCGGACAGGGGGCTCTGGAAACACCATATATTTT	CASIRTGGSGNTIYF
NA	18	TRBV7-2	TRBJ1-1	NA	TGTGCCAGCAGTCCGCTCGGGGTGGTGGGGACACCGAACACTGAAGCTTTCTTT	CASSPLGVVGTPNTEAFF
NA	14	TRBV29-1	TRBJ2-1	NA	TGCAGCGTTCCCATAGGGAGCTCCTACAATGAGCAGTTCTTC	CSVPIGSSYNEQFF
NA	13	TRBV2	TRBJ1-1	NA	TGTGCCAGCAGTTTACAGGGAAGCACTGAAGCTTTCTTT	CASSLQGSTEAFF
NA	16	TRBV15	TRBJ2-5	NA	TGTGCCACCAGCAGAGGTAACAGGAACCAAGGGGAGACCCAGTACTTC	CATSRGNRNQGETQYF
TRBD2	15	TRBV6-5	TRBJ2-5	once	TGTGCCAGCAGAAATAGCGGGAGTTATCAAGAGACCCAGTACTTC	CASRNSGSYQETQYF
NA	15	TRBV5-1	TRBJ1-4	NA	TGCGCCAGCAGTTCTCAGGGAGGGGATAATGAAAAACTGTTTTTT	CASSSQGGDNEKLFF
NA	15	TRBV2	TRBJ1-1	NA	TGTGCCAGCAGTGTTATGGAGATTGGGTTTGCGGGTGCTTTCTTT	CASSVMEIGFAGAFF
TRBD1	15	TRBV7-3	TRBJ1-1	NA	TGTGCCAGCAGCGCCTTCGGCCCCTCAGGGGGCCGGACTTTCTTT	CASSAFGPSGGRTFF
TRBD1	16	TRBV4-1	TRBJ2-7	NA	TGCGCCAGCAGCCAAGATCGGGCACAGGGGGCCTACGAGCAGTACTTC	CASSQDRAQGAYEQYF
TRBD1	15	TRBV19	TRBJ1-1	NA	TGTGCCTCCAGTCCCTATACAGGGGGCATCACTGAAGCTTTCTTT	CASSPYTGGITEAFF
NA	20	TRBV6-1	TRBJ1-5	NA	TGTGCCAGCAGTGAAGCTGCCGGGAGGGGGGGCGCGTTTAGCAATCAGCCCCAGCATTTT	CASSEAAGRGGAFSNQPQHF